Listed below are T cell receptor beta chains from one sample, sequenced in a study of T cell repertoires in cytomegalovirus infection. These TCRs' antigens remain unknown. In TCRdb, the reads were re-called with MiXCR into one record per CDR3 protein. The sample includes 200,000 to 250,000 distinct CDR3 sequences, 30% to 45% of them seen just once. The sequencing used CD8+ T cells from cultured PBMCs, collected from culture after CMV antigen stimulation. These receptors were collected from a human donor in good health (CMV status not recorded). Some clones in this sample may be carry-over from other donors' samples. CDR3s include the opening cysteine and the closing phenylalanine or tryptophan. Fields, in order: J gene, V gene, D gene, clone size, CDR3 protein, CDR3 DNA. The D gene is left open where the match is weak. Clone size is not always given. Where it is, it says once, few, many or a class for expanded clones.

J gene: TRBJ2-5
V gene: TRBV12-3/TRBV12-4
D gene: TRBD2
clone size: .
CDR3 protein: CASSLFSSGEAIQETQYF
CDR3 DNA: TGTGCCAGCAGTTTATTTTCTAGCGGGGAGGCAATACAAGAGACCCAGTACTTC

J gene: TRBJ1-1
V gene: TRBV12-3/TRBV12-4
D gene: .
clone size: .
CDR3 protein: CASSLPYTEAFF
CDR3 DNA: TGTGCCAGCAGTTTGCCTTACACTGAAGCTTTCTTT

J gene: TRBJ2-3
V gene: TRBV27
D gene: .
clone size: few
CDR3 protein: CASAGGTLDTQYF
CDR3 DNA: TGTGCCAGCGCAGGCGGAACCTTAGATACGCAGTATTTT

J gene: TRBJ2-1
V gene: TRBV6-6
D gene: .
clone size: many
CDR3 protein: CASSYGLVNEQFF
CDR3 DNA: TGTGCCAGCAGTTACGGGTTGGTAAATGAGCAGTTCTTC

J gene: TRBJ2-6
V gene: TRBV4-1
D gene: .
clone size: .
CDR3 protein: CASSHDSSSGANVLTF
CDR3 DNA: TGCGCCAGCAGCCATGACAGTTCCTCTGGGGCCAACGTCCTGACTTTC

J gene: TRBJ2-1
V gene: TRBV7-2
D gene: .
clone size: few
CDR3 protein: CASSPSQYLSYNEQFF
CDR3 DNA: TGTGCCAGCAGCCCTAGCCAATACTTGTCCTACAATGAGCAGTTCTTC

J gene: TRBJ1-3
V gene: TRBV12-3/TRBV12-4
D gene: .
clone size: few
CDR3 protein: CASSPDRLSGNTIYF
CDR3 DNA: TGTGCCAGCAGTCCGGACCGCCTCTCTGGAAACACCATATATTTT

J gene: TRBJ1-2
V gene: TRBV12-3/TRBV12-4
D gene: .
clone size: .
CDR3 protein: CASSLDGASYTF
CDR3 DNA: TGTGCCAGCAGTTTGGACGGAGCTAGCTACACCTTC

J gene: TRBJ2-5
V gene: TRBV25-1
D gene: .
clone size: .
CDR3 protein: CASGPKEKPQETQYF
CDR3 DNA: TGTGCCAGCGGGCCGAAGGAAAAGCCCCAAGAGACCCAGTACTTC

J gene: TRBJ2-5
V gene: TRBV29-1
D gene: .
clone size: .
CDR3 protein: CSVDGGISETQYF
CDR3 DNA: TGCAGCGTTGATGGGGGGATTTCGGAGACCCAGTACTTC

J gene: TRBJ2-3
V gene: TRBV7-9
D gene: TRBD2
clone size: few
CDR3 protein: CASSLLGLFSTDTQYF
CDR3 DNA: TGTGCCAGCAGCTTATTGGGACTATTTAGCACAGATACGCAGTATTTT

J gene: TRBJ2-7
V gene: TRBV7-9
D gene: .
clone size: many
CDR3 protein: CASSSFEGSYEQYF
CDR3 DNA: TGTGCCAGCAGCTCCTTTGAGGGGTCCTACGAGCAGTACTTC

J gene: TRBJ2-1
V gene: TRBV4-2
D gene: .
clone size: .
CDR3 protein: CASSLQALTRSSYNEQFF
CDR3 DNA: TGTGCCAGCAGCCTCCAAGCGCTGACTAGAAGCTCCTACAATGAGCAGTTCTTC

J gene: TRBJ2-5
V gene: TRBV6-2/TRBV6-3
D gene: .
clone size: .
CDR3 protein: CASSYPLSGQGNFQETQYF
CDR3 DNA: TGTGCCAGCAGTTACCCACTTTCCGGGCAGGGGAATTTTCAAGAGACCCAGTACTTC

J gene: TRBJ2-5
V gene: TRBV7-6
D gene: TRBD2
clone size: .
CDR3 protein: CASSPPSGRAIETQYF
CDR3 DNA: TGTGCCAGCAGCCCGCCTAGCGGGAGGGCCATAGAGACCCAGTACTTC

J gene: TRBJ1-1
V gene: TRBV28
D gene: .
clone size: .
CDR3 protein: CASSLSGENTEAFF
CDR3 DNA: TGTGCCAGCAGTTTATCAGGGGAGAACACTGAAGCTTTCTTT

J gene: TRBJ2-1
V gene: TRBV6-8
D gene: TRBD2
clone size: .
CDR3 protein: CASTTRELAGGSYNEQFF
CDR3 DNA: TGTGCCAGCACCACGCGGGAACTAGCGGGGGGTTCCTACAATGAGCAGTTCTTC

J gene: TRBJ2-3
V gene: TRBV28
D gene: TRBD1
clone size: .
CDR3 protein: CASRLGRTGGPDTQYF
CDR3 DNA: TGTGCCAGCAGATTGGGGAGGACAGGGGGACCAGATACGCAGTATTTT

J gene: TRBJ1-1
V gene: TRBV19
D gene: TRBD1
clone size: once
CDR3 protein: CASSPRTGRDTEAFF
CDR3 DNA: TGTGCCAGTAGTCCCCGGACAGGGAGGGACACTGAAGCTTTCTTT

J gene: TRBJ2-7
V gene: TRBV27
D gene: .
clone size: few
CDR3 protein: CASAGSSYEQYF
CDR3 DNA: TGTGCCAGCGCGGGGAGCTCCTACGAGCAGTACTTC

J gene: TRBJ1-5
V gene: TRBV11-2
D gene: .
clone size: .
CDR3 protein: CASSLVGGYSNQPQHF
CDR3 DNA: TGTGCCAGCAGCTTAGTGGGGGGATATAGCAATCAGCCCCAGCATTTT

J gene: TRBJ2-3
V gene: TRBV7-4
D gene: TRBD1
clone size: once
CDR3 protein: CASSLPRQGSTDTQYF
CDR3 DNA: TGTGCCAGCAGCTTGCCCAGACAGGGGAGCACAGATACGCAGTATTTT

J gene: TRBJ2-2
V gene: TRBV9
D gene: .
clone size: once
CDR3 protein: CASSHPLIRDGTNTGELFF
CDR3 DNA: TGTGCCAGCAGCCACCCCTTGATCAGGGATGGGACGAACACCGGGGAGCTGTTTTTT

J gene: TRBJ1-4
V gene: TRBV20-1
D gene: TRBD1
clone size: .
CDR3 protein: CSAADRGLATNEKLFF
CDR3 DNA: TGCAGTGCTGCGGACAGGGGACTCGCAACTAATGAAAAACTGTTTTTT

J gene: TRBJ1-3
V gene: TRBV7-6
D gene: .
clone size: few
CDR3 protein: CASSSRDVWTGNTIYF
CDR3 DNA: TGTGCCAGCAGCTCGCGGGACGTTTGGACTGGAAACACCATATATTTT

J gene: TRBJ2-7
V gene: TRBV7-9
D gene: TRBD1
clone size: .
CDR3 protein: CASSSPGQGDWEQYF
CDR3 DNA: TGTGCCAGCAGCTCTCCGGGACAGGGGGATTGGGAGCAGTACTTC

J gene: TRBJ2-7
V gene: TRBV6-1
D gene: TRBD2
clone size: .
CDR3 protein: CASSEIRLAGAREQYF
CDR3 DNA: TGTGCCAGCAGTGAAATCCGTCTAGCGGGAGCTCGAGAGCAGTACTTC

J gene: TRBJ1-1
V gene: TRBV7-3
D gene: .
clone size: few
CDR3 protein: CASSTRAAPNTEAFF
CDR3 DNA: TGTGCCAGCAGCACCCGAGCGGCGCCGAACACTGAAGCTTTCTTT

J gene: TRBJ2-1
V gene: TRBV7-8
D gene: .
clone size: many
CDR3 protein: CASSAGYQGSYNEQFF
CDR3 DNA: TGTGCCAGCAGCGCGGGGTACCAGGGCTCCTACAATGAGCAGTTCTTC

J gene: TRBJ1-1
V gene: TRBV5-1
D gene: .
clone size: few
CDR3 protein: CASSFRVRGTEAFF
CDR3 DNA: TGCGCCAGCAGCTTCCGGGTAAGAGGGACTGAAGCTTTCTTT

J gene: TRBJ1-4
V gene: TRBV14
D gene: .
clone size: .
CDR3 protein: CASSQDQRVDEKLFF
CDR3 DNA: TGTGCCAGCAGCCAAGACCAGCGAGTGGATGAAAAACTGTTTTTT

J gene: TRBJ2-7
V gene: TRBV27
D gene: TRBD1
clone size: .
CDR3 protein: CASRPERGPYEQYF
CDR3 DNA: TGTGCCAGCCGCCCAGAGAGGGGGCCCTACGAGCAGTACTTC

J gene: TRBJ2-1
V gene: TRBV6-6
D gene: TRBD2
clone size: few
CDR3 protein: CASKSGSSYNEQFF
CDR3 DNA: TGTGCCAGCAAGAGCGGGAGCTCCTACAATGAGCAGTTCTTC

J gene: TRBJ2-1
V gene: TRBV10-3
D gene: TRBD1
clone size: .
CDR3 protein: CAISEGTGVDNEQFF
CDR3 DNA: TGTGCCATCAGTGAGGGGACAGGGGTGGACAATGAGCAGTTCTTC

J gene: TRBJ1-4
V gene: TRBV7-3
D gene: .
clone size: .
CDR3 protein: CASSFEEFEKLFF
CDR3 DNA: TGTGCCAGCAGCTTTGAAGAGTTTGAAAAACTGTTTTTT

J gene: TRBJ1-1
V gene: TRBV19
D gene: .
clone size: few
CDR3 protein: CASSIGAEAFF
CDR3 DNA: TGTGCCAGTAGTATCGGGGCTGAAGCTTTCTTT

J gene: TRBJ2-3
V gene: TRBV7-3
D gene: TRBD1
clone size: .
CDR3 protein: CASSPGQVPDTQYF
CDR3 DNA: TGTGCCAGCAGCCCCGGACAGGTACCAGATACGCAGTATTTT

J gene: TRBJ2-1
V gene: TRBV28
D gene: .
clone size: .
CDR3 protein: CASINSSTGHYNEQFF
CDR3 DNA: TGTGCCAGCATTAATTCCTCCACAGGGCACTACAATGAGCAGTTCTTC

J gene: TRBJ2-5
V gene: TRBV9
D gene: TRBD1
clone size: .
CDR3 protein: CASSDGTGGQETQYF
CDR3 DNA: TGTGCCAGCAGCGACGGGACAGGGGGCCAAGAGACCCAGTACTTC

J gene: TRBJ2-1
V gene: TRBV11-3
D gene: TRBD2
clone size: few
CDR3 protein: CASSLESSTSGVSYNEQFF
CDR3 DNA: TGTGCCAGCAGCTTAGAGTCATCTACTAGCGGGGTCTCCTACAATGAGCAGTTCTTC

J gene: TRBJ1-5
V gene: TRBV2
D gene: .
clone size: .
CDR3 protein: CASKRARGKESNQPQHF
CDR3 DNA: TGTGCCAGTAAGAGGGCCAGGGGAAAGGAGAGCAATCAGCCCCAGCATTTT

J gene: TRBJ2-1
V gene: TRBV25-1
D gene: TRBD2
clone size: many
CDR3 protein: CASHGTSGSNEQFF
CDR3 DNA: TGTGCCAGCCATGGGACTAGCGGGAGTAATGAGCAGTTCTTC

J gene: TRBJ1-2
V gene: TRBV28
D gene: .
clone size: .
CDR3 protein: CASSPALEGHYGYTF
CDR3 DNA: TGTGCCAGCAGTCCCGCATTAGAGGGGCACTATGGCTACACCTTC

J gene: TRBJ1-6
V gene: TRBV7-2
D gene: .
clone size: many
CDR3 protein: CASSLPGTHRPNSPLHF
CDR3 DNA: TGTGCCAGCAGCCTCCCCGGGACACACCGACCTAATTCACCCCTCCACTTT

J gene: TRBJ1-1
V gene: TRBV19
D gene: .
clone size: few
CDR3 protein: CASSTSYTEAFF
CDR3 DNA: TGTGCCAGTAGTACGAGTTACACTGAAGCTTTCTTT

J gene: TRBJ2-5
V gene: TRBV7-6
D gene: .
clone size: few
CDR3 protein: CASSLITGETQYF
CDR3 DNA: TGTGCCAGCAGCTTAATCACGGGGGAGACCCAGTACTTC

J gene: TRBJ2-7
V gene: TRBV11-1
D gene: TRBD1
clone size: .
CDR3 protein: CASSATGTVYEQYF
CDR3 DNA: TGTGCCAGCAGCGCAACCGGGACAGTTTACGAGCAGTACTTC

J gene: TRBJ2-1
V gene: TRBV13
D gene: TRBD1
clone size: few
CDR3 protein: CASTSSNRDRVSNEQFF
CDR3 DNA: TGTGCCAGCACCTCGTCTAACCGGGACAGGGTAAGCAATGAGCAGTTCTTC

J gene: TRBJ2-3
V gene: TRBV7-3
D gene: TRBD2
clone size: .
CDR3 protein: CASSLTSGIADTQYF
CDR3 DNA: TGTGCCAGCAGCTTAACTAGCGGGATAGCAGATACGCAGTATTTT

J gene: TRBJ2-3
V gene: TRBV27
D gene: .
clone size: few
CDR3 protein: CASSLAWGRLGPEDTQYF
CDR3 DNA: TGTGCCAGCAGCCTCGCATGGGGCCGCCTGGGGCCGGAGGATACGCAGTATTTT

J gene: TRBJ2-7
V gene: TRBV4-1
D gene: .
clone size: .
CDR3 protein: CASSHGPGADEQYF
CDR3 DNA: TGCGCCAGCAGCCACGGTCCAGGGGCCGACGAGCAGTACTTC

J gene: TRBJ2-3
V gene: TRBV6-5
D gene: TRBD2
clone size: few
CDR3 protein: CASSPRTSGRADTQYF
CDR3 DNA: TGTGCCAGCAGCCCCCGGACTAGCGGGAGGGCAGATACGCAGTATTTT

J gene: TRBJ2-2
V gene: TRBV12-3/TRBV12-4
D gene: TRBD1
clone size: .
CDR3 protein: CASTLGGPSMAGELFF
CDR3 DNA: TGTGCCAGCACCTTAGGGGGCCCGTCGATGGCCGGGGAGCTGTTTTTT